The clone carrying this TCR beta chain has a count of ten or more. Its antigen is unknown. The trim removed 4 bases at V and 3 bases at J, leaving 11 bases unmatched. The CDR3 runs 16 residues. Germline values: CDR1 LGHDT, CDR2 YNNKEL (reference sequence). Unique molecular identifiers were used to barcode this TCRbeta library. TCRdb processed the PCR reads anew with MiXCR; each CDR3 protein has one entry. The table has about 260,000 distinct CDR3 sequences, under 14% seen once. The sample belongs to a study of T-cell reconstitution after alpha-beta-depleted transplantation in children. Study-wide points: Hyperexpanded clones declined; after one year, newly produced T cells mostly supplied diversity.

The specimen comprised peripheral blood, sampled 180 days after TCRalphabeta/CD19-depleted stem cell transplant. This receptor was obtained from a male patient between 2 and 15 years old who had a stem cell transplant for chronic granulomatous disease, so the T cells may come from the graft donor. The chain combines TRBV3-1 with TRBJ1-1, with TRBD1 matching over 7 bases. The DNA for the CDR3 is TGTGCCAGCAGCCCTACGAACGCACAGGGGTACACTGAAGCTTTCTTT. Translating gives CASSPTNAQGYTEAFF. Filled out from reference TRBV3-1 and TRBJ1-1, the complete variable domain reads DTAVSQTPKYLVTQMGNDKSIKCEQNLGHDTMYWYKQDSKKFLKIMFSYNNKELIINETVPNRFSPKSPDKAHLNLHINSLELGDSAVYFCASSPTNAQGYTEAFFGQGTRLTVV.